This T cell receptor (beta chain) was captured by sequencing in a study of cytomegalovirus exposure and HLA in healthy donors. General study findings and limits: Presence/absence analyses rested on an assumption that sequencing depth was roughly uniform across donors. DRB1 had the most TCR associations and HLA-C the fewest, a later analysis found, with rates varying by HLA locus. Around 18,000 TCR beta sequences were associated with HLA alleles at 0.05 false discovery rate in a later analysis. Indistinguishable V segments, including TRBV6-2 and TRBV6-3, were excluded.

The sample holds one count of this clone. Its specificity is unknown. Trimming took 0 bases from V and 8 from J; bases not matched to a gene: 5. The germline V gene encodes CDR1 KGHSH and CDR2 LQKENI. This CDR3 contains 15 residues. Both 60 Vbeta primers and 13 Jbeta primers went into the PCR. The method was immunoSEQ multiplex PCR; TCRdb's version includes in-frame clones alone and lacks a portion of them. This sample has 100,000 or so clones; 63% occur once, and the top ten carry around 6.5%. This chain links TRBV18 with TRBJ1-4; 8 bases match TRBD1. Material: PBMCs. The receptor comes from a woman under 40 in good health and CMV-seronegative. The CDR3 DNA follows: TGTGCCAGCTCACCACCACCAGGGGGCGCGGAAAAACTGTTTTTT. Amino acids: CASSPPPGGAEKLFF.